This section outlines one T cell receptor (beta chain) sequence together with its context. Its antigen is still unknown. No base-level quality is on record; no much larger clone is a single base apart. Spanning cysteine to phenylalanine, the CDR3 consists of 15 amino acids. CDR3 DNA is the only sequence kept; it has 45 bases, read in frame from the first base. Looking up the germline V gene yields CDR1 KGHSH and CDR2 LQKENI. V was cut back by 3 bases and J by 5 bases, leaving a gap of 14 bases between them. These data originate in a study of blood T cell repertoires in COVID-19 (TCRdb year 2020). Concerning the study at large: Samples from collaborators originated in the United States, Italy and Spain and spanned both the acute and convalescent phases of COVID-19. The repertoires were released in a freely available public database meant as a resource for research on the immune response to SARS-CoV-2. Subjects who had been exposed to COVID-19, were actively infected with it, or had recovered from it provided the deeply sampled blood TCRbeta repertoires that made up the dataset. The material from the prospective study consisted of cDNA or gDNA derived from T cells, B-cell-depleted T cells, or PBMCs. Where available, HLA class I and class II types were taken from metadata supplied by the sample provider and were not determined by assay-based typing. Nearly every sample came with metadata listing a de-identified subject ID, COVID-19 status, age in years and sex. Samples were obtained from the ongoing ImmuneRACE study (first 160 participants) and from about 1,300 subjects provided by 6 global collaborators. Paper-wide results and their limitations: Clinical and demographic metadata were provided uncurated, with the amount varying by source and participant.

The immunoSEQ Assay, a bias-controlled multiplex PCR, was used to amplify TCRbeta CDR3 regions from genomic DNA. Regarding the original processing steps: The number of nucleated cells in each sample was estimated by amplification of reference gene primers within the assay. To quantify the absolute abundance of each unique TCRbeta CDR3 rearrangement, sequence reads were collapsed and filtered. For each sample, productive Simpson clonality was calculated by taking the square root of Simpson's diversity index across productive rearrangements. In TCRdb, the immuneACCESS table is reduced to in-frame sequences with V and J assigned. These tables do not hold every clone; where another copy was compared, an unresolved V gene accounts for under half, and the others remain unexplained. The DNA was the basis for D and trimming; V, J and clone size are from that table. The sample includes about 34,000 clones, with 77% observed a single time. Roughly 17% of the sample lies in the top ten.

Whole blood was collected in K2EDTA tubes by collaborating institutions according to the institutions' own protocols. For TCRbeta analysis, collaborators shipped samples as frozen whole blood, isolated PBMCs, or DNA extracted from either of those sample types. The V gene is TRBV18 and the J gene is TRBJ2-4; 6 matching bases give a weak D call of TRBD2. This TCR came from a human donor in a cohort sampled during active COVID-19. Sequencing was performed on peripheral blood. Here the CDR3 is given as CASSPLGGVENIQYF. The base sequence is TGTGCCAGCTCACCCCTGGGGGGAGTTGAAAACATTCAGTACTTC.